This TCR beta chain is from a study of T cell responses to AZD1222 COVID-19 vaccine. The overall study: Investigators merged groups given second doses at roughly 4 or roughly 12 weeks.

General study results and limits: Seropositive at baseline were only six AZD1222 recipients. An increase in Spike-specific TCR breadth and depth was observed after two AZD1222 doses.

This clone was observed a single time. Its specificity is not known. V was pared by 1 base and J by 0 bases, with 9 bases between. The germline CDR1 and CDR2 sequences are MNHEY and SVGAGI. The CDR3 sequence is 15 residues long. The data were produced by immunoSEQ multiplex PCR, yet TCRdb's version contains in-frame clones alone and is incomplete. The data contain 140,000 to 150,000 clones, roughly 88% of them singletons. The chain combines TRBV6-5 with TRBJ1-1; a possible D gene is TRBD1 (6 bases). The TCR comes from an adult in good health. Sequencing used peripheral blood, obtained on day 0 of AZD1222 vaccination. CDR3: CASSYLTGMNTEAFF. Written as DNA, the CDR3 is TGTGCCAGCAGTTACTTGACAGGCATGAACACTGAAGCTTTCTTT.